The rows below give T cell receptor beta chains drawn from one sample of a study of T cell changes during pregnancy in multiple sclerosis. Assay: immunoSEQ multiplex PCR; the TCRdb copy retains only in-frame clones and omits some. In the table there are around 36,000 clones, roughly 91% of which are singletons. The sequenced sample was CD8+ T cells from peripheral blood mononuclear cells, obtained before pregnancy. The receptors originated from a female donor with multiple sclerosis, enrolled in a pregnancy study. Each CDR3 is given with its conserved first and last residue. Fields, in order: D gene, J gene, V gene, clone size, CDR3 DNA, CDR3 protein. D genes are given only for firm matches. Clone size is not always given. Where it is, it says once, few, many or a class for expanded clones.

-	TRBJ2-1	TRBV11-2	-	TGTGCCAGCAGCTCTCCGTCCTACAATGAGCAGTTCTTC	CASSSPSYNEQFF
TRBD1	TRBJ2-7	TRBV5-1	-	TGCGCCAGCAGCTTTGGACAGGGGGCCGTGTCCTACGAGCAGTACTTC	CASSFGQGAVSYEQYF
-	TRBJ2-3	TRBV27	-	TGTGCCTCACGATGGGCGGCACTAGGGCGCCAGGATACGCAGTATTTT	CASRWAALGRQDTQYF
-	TRBJ1-2	TRBV27	-	TGTGCCAGCCGAAAATTGGGGCGAGGCTACACCTTC	CASRKLGRGYTF
-	TRBJ1-1	TRBV7-9	-	TGTGCCAGCAGCCTACGAGACAGAAATACTGAAGCTTTCTTT	CASSLRDRNTEAFF
TRBD1	TRBJ2-7	TRBV28	-	TGTGCCAGCAGTTTATTGACAGGGGATCCCTACGAGCAGTACTTC	CASSLLTGDPYEQYF
-	TRBJ2-3	TRBV27	once	TGTGCCAGCAGTTTATATCTTAGCGGAGGCCTTTCCACAGATACGCAGTATTTT	CASSLYLSGGLSTDTQYF
-	TRBJ1-1	TRBV28	few	TGTGCCAGCAGACCACAGAACACTGAAGCTTTCTTT	CASRPQNTEAFF
TRBD2	TRBJ2-3	TRBV11-3	-	TGTGCCAGCAGCCGAAAACAGAAAGCGGGAGTAGGCACAGATACGCAGTATTTT	CASSRKQKAGVGTDTQYF
-	TRBJ2-5	TRBV12-2	-	TGTGCAAGTCGCTGGACACAGGAGAGACAAGAGACCCAGTACTTC	CASRWTQERQETQYF
TRBD1	TRBJ2-2	TRBV27	-	TGTGCCAGCAGCCAGGGGGTCGGGGAGCTGTTTTTT	CASSQGVGELFF
-	TRBJ2-1	TRBV2	-	TGTGCCAGCGGCGGCAACAATGAGCAGTTCTTC	CASGGNNEQFF
-	TRBJ2-2	TRBV15	-	TGTGCCACCAGCAGAGATCGAGGCACCGGGGAGCTGTTTTTT	CATSRDRGTGELFF
-	TRBJ2-7	TRBV7-9	-	TGTGCCAGCAGCTTTGAACTAGATCCTTACGAGCAGTACTTC	CASSFELDPYEQYF
TRBD1	TRBJ2-7	TRBV15	-	TGTGCCACCAGCAGAGATCTAGGACAGGGCCACGAGCAGTACTTC	CATSRDLGQGHEQYF
-	TRBJ2-7	TRBV7-9	-	TGTGCCAGCGGGGACAACTCCTACGAGCAGTACTTC	CASGDNSYEQYF
-	TRBJ1-3	TRBV4-2	-	TGTGCCAGCAGCCAAGCCCGGGGAGACACCATATATTTT	CASSQARGDTIYF
TRBD2	TRBJ2-3	TRBV15	-	TGTGCCACCGGGGATAACGGGGCGGGAGGGCCCGGCACAGATACGCAGTATTTT	CATGDNGAGGPGTDTQYF
TRBD2	TRBJ2-7	TRBV6-6	-	TGTGCCAGCAGTTACCCGACTAGCTTAAGCTCCTACGAGCAGTACTTC	CASSYPTSLSSYEQYF
-	TRBJ2-3	TRBV29-1	-	TGCAGCGTTGGAGGGAGCTACGATACGCAGTATTTT	CSVGGSYDTQYF
-	TRBJ2-3	TRBV5-1	-	TGCGCCAGCAGCTTGGAGGGAGGCAGCACAGATACGCAGTATTTT	CASSLEGGSTDTQYF
TRBD1	TRBJ2-7	TRBV5-8	-	TGTGCCAGCAGCTCTACAGGGGTTGGCGAGCAGTACTTC	CASSSTGVGEQYF
TRBD1	TRBJ1-2	TRBV4-1	-	TGCGCCAGCAGCCAAGTGCCCGAGGGGGCGACAGGAGGCTACACCTTC	CASSQVPEGATGGYTF
-	TRBJ1-5	TRBV28	-	TGTGCCAGCAAGGAGGTATCCAGGCAGCCCCAGCATTTT	CASKEVSRQPQHF
TRBD2	TRBJ2-3	TRBV30	-	TGTGCCTGGAGTGGGACTAGTTCTCTTTTACTTGGAGATACGCAGTATTTT	CAWSGTSSLLLGDTQYF
-	TRBJ2-1	TRBV19	-	TGTGCCAGTAGTATAGACGAGACTCCAGGGGTGAATGAGCAGTTCTTC	CASSIDETPGVNEQFF
-	TRBJ2-7	TRBV11-2	-	TGTGCCAGCAGCTTGATACAGGCCCCCTACGAGCAGTACTTC	CASSLIQAPYEQYF
-	TRBJ1-4	TRBV2	once	TGTGCCAGCAGTGATACCATGGAGGTTGAAAAACTGTTTTTT	CASSDTMEVEKLFF
-	TRBJ2-7	TRBV12-5	-	TGTGCTAGTGCCCTCGACAAGGCCTACGAGCAGTACTTC	CASALDKAYEQYF
TRBD2	TRBJ2-5	TRBV29-1	-	TGCAGCGTTCCCCCACCGGGACTAGCGGGAGGGCCCGGGACCCAGTACTTC	CSVPPPGLAGGPGTQYF
TRBD1	TRBJ2-1	TRBV11-2	once	TGTGCCAGCAGTCCTACAGGGGGCAGGTCCTACAATGAGCAGTTCTTC	CASSPTGGRSYNEQFF
TRBD2	TRBJ2-1	TRBV5-1	-	TGCGCCAGCAGCTTGGGGGCGGGAGAAGAAGGTGAGCAGTTCTTC	CASSLGAGEEGEQFF
-	TRBJ1-1	TRBV5-4	-	TGTGCCAGCAGCACTGGCGGGGGTGAAGCTTTCTTT	CASSTGGGEAFF
-	TRBJ2-5	TRBV4-3	once	TGCGCCAGCAGCCAGGAGCTAGTTTGGGAGACCCAGTACTTC	CASSQELVWETQYF
TRBD1	TRBJ1-5	TRBV27	-	TGTGCCAGCAGTTCCTCTACAGGGGGGTGGGTCAATCAGCCCCAGCATTTT	CASSSSTGGWVNQPQHF
-	TRBJ2-7	TRBV14	-	TGTGCCAGCAGCCCTCGGACTAAAACCTACGAGCAGTACTTC	CASSPRTKTYEQYF
-	TRBJ2-1	TRBV7-7	-	TGTGCTAGCAGCTTAGGTCAGGAAAGCAATGAGCAGTTCTTC	CASSLGQESNEQFF
-	TRBJ2-7	TRBV5-6	-	TGTGCCAGCAGCTTCACTAGCTCACCAATCTACGAGCAGTACTTC	CASSFTSSPIYEQYF
-	TRBJ1-4	TRBV2	-	TGTGCCAGCGGCCCAAACCCAGTTGGGTCGGGGTTTGAAAAACTGTTTTTT	CASGPNPVGSGFEKLFF
-	TRBJ2-7	TRBV14	-	TGTGCCAGCAGCCATAGTAACGAGCAGTACTTC	CASSHSNEQYF
-	TRBJ2-7	TRBV6-5	-	TGTGCCAGCAGTTACTCGGGGGACTCCGTCGCCTACGAGCAGTACTTC	CASSYSGDSVAYEQYF
-	TRBJ1-2	TRBV4-1	-	TGCGCCAGCAGCCAAGAACGAACTGTACCGGGGTCTGGCTACACCTTC	CASSQERTVPGSGYTF
TRBD2	TRBJ2-3	TRBV19	-	TGTGCCAGTAGTCCAACGGCGGGAGGTTTAGATACGCAGTATTTT	CASSPTAGGLDTQYF
-	TRBJ2-2	TRBV14	-	TGTGCCAGCAGCCAAGATTTTAGCACCGGGGAGCTGTTTTTT	CASSQDFSTGELFF
-	TRBJ2-2	TRBV27	-	TGTGCCAGCAGTTTATCTGGCCGGGAGCTGTTTTTT	CASSLSGRELFF
TRBD2	TRBJ2-3	TRBV27	-	TGTGCCAGCAGTCAATACGGACTAGCGCCAACAGATACGCAGTATTTT	CASSQYGLAPTDTQYF
-	TRBJ2-1	TRBV27	once	TGTGCCAGCAGTTTCCAGGGTGCGGCGGAGCAGTTCTTC	CASSFQGAAEQFF
-	TRBJ1-2	TRBV30	-	TGTGCCTGGAGCCACATCCCCGACAGCGCCCATATCTATGGCTACACCTTC	CAWSHIPDSAHIYGYTF
-	TRBJ2-3	TRBV19	-	TGTGCCAGTAGTATGGCGGCTAGCGGCACAGATACGCAGTATTTT	CASSMAASGTDTQYF
-	TRBJ2-7	TRBV19	-	TGTGCCAGTATTGGAAGAGACTACACCTACGAGCAGTACTTC	CASIGRDYTYEQYF
-	TRBJ2-1	TRBV11-2	-	TGTGCCAGCAACTCCAACCCGGACTACTACAATGAGCAGTTCTTC	CASNSNPDYYNEQFF
TRBD1	TRBJ2-7	TRBV11-2	-	TGTGCCAGCAGCTTATGGGACAGGGTCTCCTACGAGCAGTACTTC	CASSLWDRVSYEQYF
-	TRBJ1-5	TRBV30	-	TGTGCCTGGAGTGCGGGGGAAAATCAGCCCCAGCATTTT	CAWSAGENQPQHF